The T cell receptor beta chain described here comes from a study of neurological immune-mediated disorders. Study-level findings and limits: The level of TCR clonal expansion was highest in patients with HTLV-1-associated myelopathy and lowest in multiple sclerosis, where it fell below the level seen in healthy controls. Private repertoires in all groups were suggested, as expanded clones shared no CDR3 amino acid sequences across subjects.

This clonotype was recorded many times. Its antigen is unidentified. TCRdb analysed the 5' RACE reads with MiXCR anew, one entry per CDR3 protein. The top ten hold under 6.5% of the sample, which has some 95,000 distinct CDR3 sequences, 3.5% seen once. There are 14 residues in the CDR3. Sequences were obtained from PBMCs. This chain uses TRBV21-1 with TRBJ1-2; TRBD1 is the table's D call and was not checked against the DNA. TRBV21-1 is a listed pseudogene. The clonotype comes from a woman between 18 and 29 years old with multiple sclerosis. The CDR3 here is CASSKSGRVCGYTF. In DNA, the CDR3 is TGTGCCAGCAGCAAATCGGGCAGGGTCTGTGGCTACACCTTC.